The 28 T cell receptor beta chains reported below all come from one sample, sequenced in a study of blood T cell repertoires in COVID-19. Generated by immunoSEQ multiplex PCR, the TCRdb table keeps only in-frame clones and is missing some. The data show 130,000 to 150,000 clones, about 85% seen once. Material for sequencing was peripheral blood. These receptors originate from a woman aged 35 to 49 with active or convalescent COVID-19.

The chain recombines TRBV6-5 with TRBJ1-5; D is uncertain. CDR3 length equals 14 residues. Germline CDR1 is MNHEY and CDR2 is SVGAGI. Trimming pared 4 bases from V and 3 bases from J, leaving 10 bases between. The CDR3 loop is CASSSSRINQPQHF. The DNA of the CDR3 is TGTGCCAGCAGTTCGTCTAGGATCAATCAGCCCCAGCATTTT.

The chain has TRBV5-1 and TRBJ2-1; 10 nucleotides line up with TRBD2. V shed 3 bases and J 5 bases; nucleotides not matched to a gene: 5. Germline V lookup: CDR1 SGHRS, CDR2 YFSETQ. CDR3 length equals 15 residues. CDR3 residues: CASSSTSGTNNEQFF. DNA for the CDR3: TGCGCCAGCAGCTCCACTAGCGGGACCAACAATGAGCAGTTCTTC.

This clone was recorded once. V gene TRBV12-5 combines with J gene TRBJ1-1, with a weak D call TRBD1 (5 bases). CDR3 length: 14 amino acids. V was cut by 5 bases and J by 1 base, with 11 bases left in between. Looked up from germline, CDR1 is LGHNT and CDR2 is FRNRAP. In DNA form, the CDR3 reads TGTGCTAGTGGTAAGGACGGGGGGAACACTGAAGCTTTCTTT. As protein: CASGKDGGNTEAFF.

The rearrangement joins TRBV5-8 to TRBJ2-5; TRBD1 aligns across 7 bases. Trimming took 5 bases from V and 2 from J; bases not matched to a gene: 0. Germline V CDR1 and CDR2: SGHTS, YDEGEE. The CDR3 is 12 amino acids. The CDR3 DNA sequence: TGTGCCAGCAGGGGACAGCAAGAGACCCAGTACTTC. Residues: CASRGQQETQYF.

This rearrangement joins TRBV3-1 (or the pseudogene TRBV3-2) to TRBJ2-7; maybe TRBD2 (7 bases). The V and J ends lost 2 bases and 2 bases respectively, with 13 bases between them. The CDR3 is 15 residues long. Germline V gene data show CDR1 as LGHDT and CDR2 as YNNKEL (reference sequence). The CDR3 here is CASSQRGGRPYEQYF. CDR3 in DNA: TGTGCCAGCAGCCAAAGGGGGGGTAGGCCCTACGAGCAGTACTTC.

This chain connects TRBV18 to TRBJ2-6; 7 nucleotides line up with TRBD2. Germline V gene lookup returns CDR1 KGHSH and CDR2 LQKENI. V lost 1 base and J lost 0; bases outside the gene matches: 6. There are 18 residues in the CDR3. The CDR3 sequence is CASSPLAGPRSGANVLTF. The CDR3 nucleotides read TGTGCCAGCTCACCACTAGCGGGCCCCCGCTCTGGGGCCAACGTCCTGACTTTC.

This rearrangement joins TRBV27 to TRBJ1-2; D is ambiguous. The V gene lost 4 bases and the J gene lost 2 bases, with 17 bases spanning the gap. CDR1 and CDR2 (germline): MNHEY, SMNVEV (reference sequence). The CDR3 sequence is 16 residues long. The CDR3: CASSSGGRRANYGYTF. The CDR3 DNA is TGTGCCAGCAGTTCGGGAGGCCGGAGGGCCAACTATGGCTACACCTTC.

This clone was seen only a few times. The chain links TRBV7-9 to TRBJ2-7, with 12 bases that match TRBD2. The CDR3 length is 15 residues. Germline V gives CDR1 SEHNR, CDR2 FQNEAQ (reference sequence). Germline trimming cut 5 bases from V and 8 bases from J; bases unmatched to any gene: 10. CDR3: CASSPSGGGPTQQYF. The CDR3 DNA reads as TGTGCCAGCAGCCCTAGCGGGGGGGGGCCCACCCAGCAGTACTTC.

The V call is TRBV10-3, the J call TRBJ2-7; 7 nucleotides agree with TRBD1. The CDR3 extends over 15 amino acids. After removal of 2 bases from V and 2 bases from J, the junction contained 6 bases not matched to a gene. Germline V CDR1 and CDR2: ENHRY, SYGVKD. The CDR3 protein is CAISEPDRVPYEQYF. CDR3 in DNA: TGTGCCATCAGTGAGCCCGACAGGGTCCCCTACGAGCAGTACTTC.

The CDR3 nucleotides are TGTGCCAGCAGTTTGGGAGGAGCGGGGCTAGGGTATGGCTACACCTTC. It specifies CASSLGGAGLGYGYTF. The rearrangement joins TRBV28 to TRBJ1-2; the D gene is possibly TRBD1 (5 bases). This CDR3 has 16 residues. The ends were cut back, 3 bases at V and 5 bases at J, with 19 bases in the middle. The germline V gene encodes CDR1 MDHEN and CDR2 SYDVKM.

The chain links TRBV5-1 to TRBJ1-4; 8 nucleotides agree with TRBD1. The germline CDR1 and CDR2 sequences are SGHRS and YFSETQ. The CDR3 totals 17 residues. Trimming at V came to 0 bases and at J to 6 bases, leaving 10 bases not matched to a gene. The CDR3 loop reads CASSLEITGGLDEKLFF. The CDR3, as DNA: TGCGCCAGCAGCTTGGAAATAACAGGGGGATTGGATGAAAAACTGTTTTTT.

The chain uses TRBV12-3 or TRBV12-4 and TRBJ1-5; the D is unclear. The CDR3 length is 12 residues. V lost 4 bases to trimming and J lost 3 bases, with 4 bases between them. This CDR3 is CASSSVNQPQHF. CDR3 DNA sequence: TGTGCCAGCAGTTCGGTCAATCAGCCCCAGCATTTT.

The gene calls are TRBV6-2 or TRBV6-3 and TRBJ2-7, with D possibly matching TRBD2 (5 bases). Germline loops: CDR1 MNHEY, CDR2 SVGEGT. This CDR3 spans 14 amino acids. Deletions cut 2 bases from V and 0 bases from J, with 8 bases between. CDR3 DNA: TGTGCCAGCAGTTACGGACTGCCCTCCTACGAGCAGTACTTC. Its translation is CASSYGLPSYEQYF.

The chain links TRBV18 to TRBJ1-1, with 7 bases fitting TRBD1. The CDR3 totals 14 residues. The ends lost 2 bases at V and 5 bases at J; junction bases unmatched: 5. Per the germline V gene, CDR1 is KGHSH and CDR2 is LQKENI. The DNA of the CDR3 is TGTGCCAGCTCACCAACACAGGGGCGAACTGAAGCTTTCTTT. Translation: CASSPTQGRTEAFF.

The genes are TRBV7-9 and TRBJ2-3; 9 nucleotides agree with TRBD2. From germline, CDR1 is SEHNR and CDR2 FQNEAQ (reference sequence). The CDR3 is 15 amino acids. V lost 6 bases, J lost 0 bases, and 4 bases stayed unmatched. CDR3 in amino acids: CASSLAGYSTDTQYF. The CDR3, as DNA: TGTGCCAGCAGTCTAGCGGGGTACAGCACAGATACGCAGTATTTT.

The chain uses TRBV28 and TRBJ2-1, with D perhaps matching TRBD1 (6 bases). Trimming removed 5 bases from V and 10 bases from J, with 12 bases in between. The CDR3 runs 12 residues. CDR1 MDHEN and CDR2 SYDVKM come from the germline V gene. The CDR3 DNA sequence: TGTGCCAGCAGTACAGGGTTTCGAGAGCAGTTCTTC. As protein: CASSTGFREQFF. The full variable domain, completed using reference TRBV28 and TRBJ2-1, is DVKVTQSSRYLVKRTGEKVFLECVQDMDHENMFWYRQDPGLGLRLIYFSYDVKMKEKGDIPEGYSVSREKKERFSLILESASTNQTSMYLCASSTGFREQFFGPGTRLTVL.

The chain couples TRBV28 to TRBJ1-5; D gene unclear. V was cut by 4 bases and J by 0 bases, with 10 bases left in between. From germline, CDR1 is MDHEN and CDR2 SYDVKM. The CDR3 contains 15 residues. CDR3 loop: CASSYRPYSNQPQHF. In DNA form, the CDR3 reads TGTGCCAGCAGTTACCGCCCCTATAGCAATCAGCCCCAGCATTTT.

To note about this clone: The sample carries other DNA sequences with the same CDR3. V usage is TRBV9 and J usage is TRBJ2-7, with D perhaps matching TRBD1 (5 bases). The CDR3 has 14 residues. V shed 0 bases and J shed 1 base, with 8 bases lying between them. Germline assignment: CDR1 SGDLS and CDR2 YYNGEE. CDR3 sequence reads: CASSVGGSSYEQYF. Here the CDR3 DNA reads TGTGCCAGCAGCGTAGGGGGCAGTTCCTACGAGCAGTACTTC.

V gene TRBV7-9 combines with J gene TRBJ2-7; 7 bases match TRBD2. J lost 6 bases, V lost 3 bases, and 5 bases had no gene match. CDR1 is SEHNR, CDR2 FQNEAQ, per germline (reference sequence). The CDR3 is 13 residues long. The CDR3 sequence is CASSLQRGLEQYF. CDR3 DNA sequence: TGTGCCAGCAGCTTGCAGCGGGGCCTCGAGCAGTACTTC.

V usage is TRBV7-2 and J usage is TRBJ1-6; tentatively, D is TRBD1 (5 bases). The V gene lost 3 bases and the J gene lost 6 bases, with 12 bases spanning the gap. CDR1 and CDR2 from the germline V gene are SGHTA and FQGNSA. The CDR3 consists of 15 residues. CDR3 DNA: TGTGCCAGCAGCTTCAGCGGGACCCCTAATTCACCCCTCCACTTT. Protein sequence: CASSFSGTPNSPLHF. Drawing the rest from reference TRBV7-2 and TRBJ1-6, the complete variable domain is GAGVSQSPSNKVTEKGKDVELRCDPISGHTALYWYRQSLGQGLEFLIYFQGNSAPDKSGLPSDRFSAERTGGSVSTLTIQRTQQEDSAVYLCASSFSGTPNSPLHFGNGTRLTVT.

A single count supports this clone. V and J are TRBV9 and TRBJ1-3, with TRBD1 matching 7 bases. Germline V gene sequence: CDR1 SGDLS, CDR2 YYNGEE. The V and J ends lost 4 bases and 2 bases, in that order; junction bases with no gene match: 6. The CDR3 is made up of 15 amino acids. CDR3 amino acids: CASSPGTVTGNTIYF. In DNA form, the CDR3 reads TGTGCCAGCAGCCCCGGGACAGTTACTGGAAACACCATATATTTT. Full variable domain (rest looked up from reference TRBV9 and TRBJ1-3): DSGVTQTPKHLITATGQRVTLRCSPRSGDLSVYWYQQSLDQGLQFLIQYYNGEERAKGNILERFSAQQFPDLHSELNLSSLELGDSALYFCASSPGTVTGNTIYFGEGSWLTVV.

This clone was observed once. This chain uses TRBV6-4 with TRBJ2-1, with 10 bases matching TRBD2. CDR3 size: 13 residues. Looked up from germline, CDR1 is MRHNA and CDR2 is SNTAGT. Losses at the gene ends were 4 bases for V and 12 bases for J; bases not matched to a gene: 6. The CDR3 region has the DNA TGTGCCAGCAGTGTCAACTTAGCGGGAGGGCAGTTCTTC. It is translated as CASSVNLAGGQFF.

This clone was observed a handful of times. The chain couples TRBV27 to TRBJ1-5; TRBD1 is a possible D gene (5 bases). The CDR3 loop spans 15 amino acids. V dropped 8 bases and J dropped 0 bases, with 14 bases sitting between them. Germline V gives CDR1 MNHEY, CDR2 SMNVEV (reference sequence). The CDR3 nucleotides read TGTGCCAGCCGTACACAGGTAAATAGCAATCAGCCCCAGCATTTT. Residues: CASRTQVNSNQPQHF.

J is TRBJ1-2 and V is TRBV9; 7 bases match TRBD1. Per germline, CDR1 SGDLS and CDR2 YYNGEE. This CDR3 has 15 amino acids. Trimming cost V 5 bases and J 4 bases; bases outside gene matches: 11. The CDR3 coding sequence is TGTGCCAGCAGTGAAGGGGGCGGTCCTAGCTATGGCTACACCTTC. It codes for CASSEGGGPSYGYTF. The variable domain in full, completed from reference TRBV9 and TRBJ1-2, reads DSGVTQTPKHLITATGQRVTLRCSPRSGDLSVYWYQQSLDQGLQFLIQYYNGEERAKGNILERFSAQQFPDLHSELNLSSLELGDSALYFCASSEGGGPSYGYTFGSGTRLTVV.

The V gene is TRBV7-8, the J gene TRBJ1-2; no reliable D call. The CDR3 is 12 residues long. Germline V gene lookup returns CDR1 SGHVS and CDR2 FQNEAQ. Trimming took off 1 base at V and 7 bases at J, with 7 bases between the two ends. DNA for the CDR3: TGTGCCAGCAGCTTAGGCGGCCCTGGCTACACCTTC. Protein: CASSLGGPGYTF. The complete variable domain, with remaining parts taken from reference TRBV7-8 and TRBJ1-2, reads GAGVSQSPRYKVAKRGQDVALRCDPISGHVSLFWYQQALGQGPEFLTYFQNEAQLDKSGLPSDRFFAERPEGSVSTLKIQRTQQEDSAVYLCASSLGGPGYTFGSGTRLTVV.

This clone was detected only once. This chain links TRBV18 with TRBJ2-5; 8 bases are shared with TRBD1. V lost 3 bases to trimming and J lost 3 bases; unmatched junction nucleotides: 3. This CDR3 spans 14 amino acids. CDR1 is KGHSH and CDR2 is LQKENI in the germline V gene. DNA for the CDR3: TGTGCCAGCTCACCTCAGACAGGGGAAGAGACCCAGTACTTC. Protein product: CASSPQTGEETQYF. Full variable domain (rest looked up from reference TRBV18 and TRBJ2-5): NAGVMQNPRHLVRRRGQEARLRCSPMKGHSHVYWYRQLPEEGLKFMVYLQKENIIDESGMPKERFSAEFPKEGPSILRIQQVVRGDSAAYFCASSPQTGEETQYFGPGTRLLVL.

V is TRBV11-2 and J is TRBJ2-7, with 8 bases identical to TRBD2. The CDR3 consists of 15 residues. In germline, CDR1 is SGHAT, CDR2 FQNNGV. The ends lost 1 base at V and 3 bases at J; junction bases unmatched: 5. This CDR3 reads CASSLALAEYYEQYF. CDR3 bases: TGTGCCAGCAGCTTAGCACTAGCGGAGTACTACGAGCAGTACTTC.

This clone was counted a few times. CDR3 coding DNA: TGTGCCAGCAGTGAGAGGGGACAGGGCCAGCCCCAGCATTTT. It encodes CASSERGQGQPQHF. V usage is TRBV6-1 and J usage is TRBJ1-5, with TRBD1 identical over 9 bases. The CDR3 spans 14 residues. The germline V gene encodes CDR1 MNHNS and CDR2 SASEGT. V dropped 3 bases and J dropped 7; count of bases not matched to a gene: 4.